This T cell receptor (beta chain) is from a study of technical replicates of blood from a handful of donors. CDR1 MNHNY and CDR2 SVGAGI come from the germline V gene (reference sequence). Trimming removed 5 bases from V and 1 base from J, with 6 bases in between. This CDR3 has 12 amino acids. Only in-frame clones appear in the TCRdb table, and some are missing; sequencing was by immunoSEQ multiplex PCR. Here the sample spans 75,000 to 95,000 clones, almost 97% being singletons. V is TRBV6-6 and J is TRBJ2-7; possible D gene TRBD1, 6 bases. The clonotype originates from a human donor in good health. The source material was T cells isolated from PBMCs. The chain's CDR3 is CASSQGSYEQYF. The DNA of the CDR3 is TGTGCCAGCAGTCAGGGGTCCTACGAGCAGTACTTC.